In this sample, the clone carrying this T cell receptor (beta chain) turned up a few times. Its antigen remains unknown. For about 5 patients taking part in the biomarker study, CD4+ cells were further sorted into CD25+CD127- cells. There are 14 residues in the CDR3. Trimming took 1 base from V and 4 from J, leaving 10 bases between them. Germline CDR1 SEHNR, CDR2 FQNEAQ (reference sequence). This entry comes from a study of CD8+ T cells in alopecia areata. Study results and limitations: Scalp specimens additionally yield sequences from normal skin's resident alphabeta T cells.

Extracted RNA was reverse transcribed into cDNA, the sequencing template. TCRdb's copy holds only in-frame clones and misses some; the assay was immunoSEQ multiplex PCR. The sample includes about 20,000 clones, approximately 59% of them seen just once. The TCR was taken from a human donor with alopecia areata. The V and J genes are TRBV7-9 and TRBJ2-5; D not certain. The sample consisted of CD4+ Tregs sorted from blood. The CDR3 is CASSLVGVLETQYF. In DNA, the CDR3 is TGTGCCAGCAGCTTAGTAGGAGTTCTAGAGACCCAGTACTTC.